This T cell receptor beta chain was recorded in a study of shared clonotypes between healthy human individuals. Study at large: Researchers assigned three CD4 naive, three CD4 memory, two CD8 naive and one CD8 memory plate to each donor.

Regarding the study as a whole: The naive CD4 repertoires of several donors were compared, and about 5% of clonotypes were shared. Some clonotypes were shared by all four sorted-subset donors, while others were not shared. The non-shared ones had lower generation probabilities than the shared ones. Memory subsets had estimated richness that was generally smaller than that of naive subsets.

About this clone itself: Its antigen is unidentified.

The germline gives CDR1 MNHEY, CDR2 SMNVEV (reference sequence). The CDR3 has 15 amino acids. V was pared by 4 bases and J by 1 base, with 4 bases of the junction left unmatched. Terminally differentiated effector memory CD45RA+ cells were left out of the naive CD8 fraction, which was CD45RO-negative and positively selected for CCR7. Measured with immunoSEQ multiplex PCR; TCRdb has only the in-frame clones, and not every one. The sample includes roughly 810,000 clones, roughly 96% of them seen just once. The sample consisted of naive CD8+ T cells sorted from blood. This TCR was recovered from a man aged 25 to 45 in good health. The genes are TRBV27 and TRBJ2-1; TRBD1 agrees at 7 bases. The CDR3 region has the DNA TGTGCCAGCAGTTACAGGGGAACTTCCTACAATGAGCAGTTCTTC. Its protein product is CASSYRGTSYNEQFF.